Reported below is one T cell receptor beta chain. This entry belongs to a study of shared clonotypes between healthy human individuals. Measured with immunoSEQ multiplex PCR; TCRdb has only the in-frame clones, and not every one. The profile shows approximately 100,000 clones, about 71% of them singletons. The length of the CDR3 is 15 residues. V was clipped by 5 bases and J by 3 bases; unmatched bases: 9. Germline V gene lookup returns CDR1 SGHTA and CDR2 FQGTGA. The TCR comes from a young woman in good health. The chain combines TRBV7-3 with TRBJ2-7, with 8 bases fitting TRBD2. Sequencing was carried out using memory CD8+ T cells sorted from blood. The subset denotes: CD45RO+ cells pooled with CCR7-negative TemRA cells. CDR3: CASSLASGSGYEQYF. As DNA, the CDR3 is TGTGCCAGCAGCCTCGCCAGCGGGAGTGGCTACGAGCAGTACTTC.